This TCR beta chain was sequenced in a study of cytomegalovirus exposure and HLA in healthy donors. The donors formed part of the 120-subject validation cohort, distinct from the approximately 630-subject first cohort. Sequencing was performed with immunoSEQ multiplex PCR; in TCRdb, only in-frame clones are kept and a portion is missing. The sample gives 98,000 or so clones, under 85% of which show up once; 3% to 3.5% is in the top ten. The germline V gene encodes CDR1 MNHEY and CDR2 SMNVEV (reference sequence). The length of the CDR3 is 14 residues. Between the trimmed V and J ends, which lost 3 bases and 4 bases, there was a span of 9 bases.

Sequencing was performed on PBMCs. This sequence originates from a woman between 18 and 29 years old in good health and CMV-seronegative. This chain connects TRBV27 to TRBJ2-2, with D uncertain. The CDR3 loop is CASSFSPVTGELFF. The CDR3 DNA is TGTGCCAGCAGTTTTTCTCCTGTCACCGGGGAGCTGTTTTTT.